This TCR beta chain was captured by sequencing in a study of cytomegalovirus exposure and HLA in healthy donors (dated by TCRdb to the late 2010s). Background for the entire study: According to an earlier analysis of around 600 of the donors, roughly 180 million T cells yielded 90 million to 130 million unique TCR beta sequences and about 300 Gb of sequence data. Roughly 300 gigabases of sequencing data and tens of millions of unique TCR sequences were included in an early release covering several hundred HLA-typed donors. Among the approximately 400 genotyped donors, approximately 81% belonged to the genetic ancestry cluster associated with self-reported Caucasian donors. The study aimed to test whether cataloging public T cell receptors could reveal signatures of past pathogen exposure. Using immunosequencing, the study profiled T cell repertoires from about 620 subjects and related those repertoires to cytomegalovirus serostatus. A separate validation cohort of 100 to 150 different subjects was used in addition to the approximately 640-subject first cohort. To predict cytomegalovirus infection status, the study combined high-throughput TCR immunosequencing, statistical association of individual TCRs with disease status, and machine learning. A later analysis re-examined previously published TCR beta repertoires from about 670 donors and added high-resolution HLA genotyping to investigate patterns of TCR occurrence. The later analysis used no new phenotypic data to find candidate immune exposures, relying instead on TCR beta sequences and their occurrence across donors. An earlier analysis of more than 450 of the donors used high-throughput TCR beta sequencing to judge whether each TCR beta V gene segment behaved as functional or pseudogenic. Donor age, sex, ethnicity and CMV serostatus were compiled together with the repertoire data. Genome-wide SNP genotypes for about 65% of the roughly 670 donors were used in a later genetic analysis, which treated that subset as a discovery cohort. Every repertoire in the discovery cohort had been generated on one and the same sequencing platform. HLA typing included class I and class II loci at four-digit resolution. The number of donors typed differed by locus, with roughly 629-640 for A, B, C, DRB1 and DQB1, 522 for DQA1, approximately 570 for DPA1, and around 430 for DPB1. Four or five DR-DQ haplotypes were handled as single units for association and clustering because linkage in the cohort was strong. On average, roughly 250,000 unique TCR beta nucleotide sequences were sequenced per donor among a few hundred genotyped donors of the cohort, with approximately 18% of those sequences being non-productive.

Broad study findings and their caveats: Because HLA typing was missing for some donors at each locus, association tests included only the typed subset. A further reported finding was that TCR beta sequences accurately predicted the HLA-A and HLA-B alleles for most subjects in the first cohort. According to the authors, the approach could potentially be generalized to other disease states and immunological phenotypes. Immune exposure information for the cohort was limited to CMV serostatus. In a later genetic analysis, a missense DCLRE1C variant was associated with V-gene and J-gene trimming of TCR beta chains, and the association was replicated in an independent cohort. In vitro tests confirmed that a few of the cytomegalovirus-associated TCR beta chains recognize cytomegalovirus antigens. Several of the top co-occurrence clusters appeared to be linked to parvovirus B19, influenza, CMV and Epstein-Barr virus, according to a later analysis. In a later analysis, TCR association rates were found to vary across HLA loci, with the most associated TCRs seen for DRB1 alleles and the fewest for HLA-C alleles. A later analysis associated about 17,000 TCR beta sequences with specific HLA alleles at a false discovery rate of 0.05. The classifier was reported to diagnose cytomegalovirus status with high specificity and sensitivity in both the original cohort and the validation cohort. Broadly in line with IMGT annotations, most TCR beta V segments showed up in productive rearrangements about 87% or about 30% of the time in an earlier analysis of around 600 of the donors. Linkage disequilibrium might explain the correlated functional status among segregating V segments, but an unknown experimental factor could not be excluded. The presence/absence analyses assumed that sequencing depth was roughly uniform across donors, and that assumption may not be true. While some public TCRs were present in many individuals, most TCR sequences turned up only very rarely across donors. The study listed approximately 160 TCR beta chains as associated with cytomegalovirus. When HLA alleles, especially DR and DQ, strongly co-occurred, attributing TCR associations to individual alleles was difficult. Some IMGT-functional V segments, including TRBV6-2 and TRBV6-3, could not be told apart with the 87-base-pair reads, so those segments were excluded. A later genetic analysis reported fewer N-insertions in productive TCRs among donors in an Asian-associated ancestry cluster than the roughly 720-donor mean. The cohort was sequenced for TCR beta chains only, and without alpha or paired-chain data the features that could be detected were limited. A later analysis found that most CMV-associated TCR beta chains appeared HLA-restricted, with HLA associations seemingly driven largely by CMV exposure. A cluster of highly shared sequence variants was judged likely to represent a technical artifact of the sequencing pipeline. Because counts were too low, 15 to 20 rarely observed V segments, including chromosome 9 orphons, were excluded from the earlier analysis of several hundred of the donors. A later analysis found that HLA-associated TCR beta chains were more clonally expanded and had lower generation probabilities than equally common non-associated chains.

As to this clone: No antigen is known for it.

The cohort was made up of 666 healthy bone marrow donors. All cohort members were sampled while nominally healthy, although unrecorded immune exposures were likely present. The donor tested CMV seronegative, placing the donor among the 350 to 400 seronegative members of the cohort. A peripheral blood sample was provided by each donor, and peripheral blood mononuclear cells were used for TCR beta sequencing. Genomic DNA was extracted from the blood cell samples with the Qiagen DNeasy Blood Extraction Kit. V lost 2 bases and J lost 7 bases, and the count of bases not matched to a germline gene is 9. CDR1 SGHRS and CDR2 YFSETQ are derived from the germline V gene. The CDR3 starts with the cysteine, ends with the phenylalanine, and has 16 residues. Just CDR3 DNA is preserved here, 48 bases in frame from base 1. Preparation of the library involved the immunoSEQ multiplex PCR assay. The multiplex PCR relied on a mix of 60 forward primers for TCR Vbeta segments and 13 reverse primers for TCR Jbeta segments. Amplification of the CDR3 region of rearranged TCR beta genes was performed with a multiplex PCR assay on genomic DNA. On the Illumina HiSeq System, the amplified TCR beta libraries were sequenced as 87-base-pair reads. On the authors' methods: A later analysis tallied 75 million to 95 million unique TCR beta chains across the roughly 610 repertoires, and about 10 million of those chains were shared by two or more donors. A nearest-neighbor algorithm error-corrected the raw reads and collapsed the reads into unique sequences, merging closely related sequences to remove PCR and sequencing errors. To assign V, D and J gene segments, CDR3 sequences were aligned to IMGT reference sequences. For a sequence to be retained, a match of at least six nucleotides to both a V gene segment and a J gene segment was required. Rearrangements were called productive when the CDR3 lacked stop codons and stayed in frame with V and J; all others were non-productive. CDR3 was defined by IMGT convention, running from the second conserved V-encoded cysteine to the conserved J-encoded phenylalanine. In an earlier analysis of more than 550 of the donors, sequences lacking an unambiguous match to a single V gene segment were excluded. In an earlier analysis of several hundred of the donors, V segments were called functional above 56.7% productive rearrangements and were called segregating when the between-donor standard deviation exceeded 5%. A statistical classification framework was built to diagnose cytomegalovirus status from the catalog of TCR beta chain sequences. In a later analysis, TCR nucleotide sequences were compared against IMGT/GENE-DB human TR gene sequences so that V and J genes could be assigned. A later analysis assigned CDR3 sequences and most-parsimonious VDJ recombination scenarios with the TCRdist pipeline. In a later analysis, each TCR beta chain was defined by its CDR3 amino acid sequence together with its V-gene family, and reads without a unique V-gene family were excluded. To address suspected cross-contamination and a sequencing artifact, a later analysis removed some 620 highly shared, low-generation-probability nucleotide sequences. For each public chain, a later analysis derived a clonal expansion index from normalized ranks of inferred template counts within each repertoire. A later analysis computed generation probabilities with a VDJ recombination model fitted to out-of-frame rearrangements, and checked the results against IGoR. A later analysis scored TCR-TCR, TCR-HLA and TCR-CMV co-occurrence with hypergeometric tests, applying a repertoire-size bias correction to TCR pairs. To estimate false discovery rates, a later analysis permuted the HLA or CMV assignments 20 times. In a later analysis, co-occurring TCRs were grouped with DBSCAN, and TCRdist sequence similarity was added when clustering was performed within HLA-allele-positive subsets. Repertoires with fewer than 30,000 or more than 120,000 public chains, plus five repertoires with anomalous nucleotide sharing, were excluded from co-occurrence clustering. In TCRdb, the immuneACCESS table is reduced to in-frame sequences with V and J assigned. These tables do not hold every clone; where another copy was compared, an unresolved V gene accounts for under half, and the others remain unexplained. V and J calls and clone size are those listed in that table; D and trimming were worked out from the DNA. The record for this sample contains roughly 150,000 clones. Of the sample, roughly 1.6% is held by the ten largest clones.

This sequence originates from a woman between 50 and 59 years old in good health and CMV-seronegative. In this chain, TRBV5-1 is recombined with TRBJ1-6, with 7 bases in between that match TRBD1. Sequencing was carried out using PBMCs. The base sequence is TGCGCCAGCAGCTTAGGTCCAGGGGGGACCAATTCACCCCTCCACTTT. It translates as CASSLGPGGTNSPLHF. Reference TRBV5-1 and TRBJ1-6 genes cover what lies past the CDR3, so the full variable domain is KAGVTQTPRYLIKTRGQQVTLSCSPISGHRSVSWYQQTPGQGLQFLFEYFSETQRNKGNFPGRFSGRQFSNSRSEMNVSTLELGDSALYLCASSLGPGGTNSPLHFGNGTRLTVT.